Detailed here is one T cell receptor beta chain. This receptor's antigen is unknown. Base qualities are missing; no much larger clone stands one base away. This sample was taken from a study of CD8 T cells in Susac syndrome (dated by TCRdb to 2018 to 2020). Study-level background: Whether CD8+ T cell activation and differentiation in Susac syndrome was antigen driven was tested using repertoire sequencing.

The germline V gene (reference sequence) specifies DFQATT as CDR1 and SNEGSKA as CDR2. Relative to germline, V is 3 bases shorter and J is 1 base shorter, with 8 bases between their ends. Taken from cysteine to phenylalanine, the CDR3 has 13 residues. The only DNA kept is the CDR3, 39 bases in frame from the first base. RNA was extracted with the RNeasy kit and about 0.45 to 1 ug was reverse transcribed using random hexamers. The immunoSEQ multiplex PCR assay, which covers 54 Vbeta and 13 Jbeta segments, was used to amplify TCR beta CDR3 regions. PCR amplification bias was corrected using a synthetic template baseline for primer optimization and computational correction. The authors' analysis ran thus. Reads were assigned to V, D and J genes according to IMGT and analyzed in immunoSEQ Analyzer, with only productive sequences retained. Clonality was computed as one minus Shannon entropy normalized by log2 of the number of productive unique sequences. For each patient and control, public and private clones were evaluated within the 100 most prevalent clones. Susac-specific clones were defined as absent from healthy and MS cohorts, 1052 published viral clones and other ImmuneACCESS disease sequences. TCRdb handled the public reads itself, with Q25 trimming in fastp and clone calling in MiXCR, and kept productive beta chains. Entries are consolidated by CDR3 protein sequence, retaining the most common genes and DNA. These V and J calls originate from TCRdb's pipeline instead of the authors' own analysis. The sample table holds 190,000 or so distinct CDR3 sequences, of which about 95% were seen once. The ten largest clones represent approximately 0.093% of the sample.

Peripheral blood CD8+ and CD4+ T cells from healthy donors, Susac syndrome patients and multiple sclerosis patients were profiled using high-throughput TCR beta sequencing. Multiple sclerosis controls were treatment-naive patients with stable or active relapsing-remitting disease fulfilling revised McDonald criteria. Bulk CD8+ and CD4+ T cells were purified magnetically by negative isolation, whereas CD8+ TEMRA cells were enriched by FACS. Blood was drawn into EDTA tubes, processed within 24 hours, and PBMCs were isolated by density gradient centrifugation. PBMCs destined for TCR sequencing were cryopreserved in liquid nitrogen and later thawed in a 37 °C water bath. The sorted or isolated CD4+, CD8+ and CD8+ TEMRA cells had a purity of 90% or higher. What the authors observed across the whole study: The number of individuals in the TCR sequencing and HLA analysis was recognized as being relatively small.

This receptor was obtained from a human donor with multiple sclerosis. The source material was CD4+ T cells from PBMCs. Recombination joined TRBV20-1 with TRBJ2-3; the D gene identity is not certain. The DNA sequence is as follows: TGCAGTGCTAGGGAGTCTGGCACAGATACGCAGTATTTT. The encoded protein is CSARESGTDTQYF.